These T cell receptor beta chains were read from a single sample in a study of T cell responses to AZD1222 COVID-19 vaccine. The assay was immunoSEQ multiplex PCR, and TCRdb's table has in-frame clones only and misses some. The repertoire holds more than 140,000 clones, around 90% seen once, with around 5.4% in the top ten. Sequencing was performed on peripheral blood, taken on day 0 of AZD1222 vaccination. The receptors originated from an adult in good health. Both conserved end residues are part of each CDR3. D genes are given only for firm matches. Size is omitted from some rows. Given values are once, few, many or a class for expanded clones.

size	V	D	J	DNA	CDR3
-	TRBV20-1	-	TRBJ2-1	TGCAGTGCTAGTGGCTATCCAACCCCTACCTACAATGAGCAGTTCTTC	CSASGYPTPTYNEQFF
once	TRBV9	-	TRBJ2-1	TGTGCCAGCAGCGTAGCGGACCGAAGAGGTTCCTACAATGAGCAGTTCTTC	CASSVADRRGSYNEQFF
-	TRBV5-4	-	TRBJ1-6	TGTGCCAGCAGACGAGGACAGATTGATTCACCCCTCCACTTT	CASRRGQIDSPLHF
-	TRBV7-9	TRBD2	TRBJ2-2	TGTGCCAGCAGCCCAAGCGGGAGGGACACCGGGGAGCTGTTTTTT	CASSPSGRDTGELFF
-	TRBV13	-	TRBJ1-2	TGTGCCAGCACGGGGATATATGGCTACACCTTC	CASTGIYGYTF
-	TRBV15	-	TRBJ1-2	TGTGCCACCAGCAGAGATCGAGTGTTGGGTAGCAATGGCTACACCTTC	CATSRDRVLGSNGYTF
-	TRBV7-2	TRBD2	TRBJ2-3	TGTGCCAGCAGCCGGGACTATCTTAGCACAGATACGCAGTATTTT	CASSRDYLSTDTQYF
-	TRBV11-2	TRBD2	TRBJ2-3	TGTGCCAGCAGCTTAGATACTAGCGGTAGCACAGATACGCAGTATTTT	CASSLDTSGSTDTQYF
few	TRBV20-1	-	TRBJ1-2	TGCAGCTGGACGTTTAACTATGGCTACACCTTC	CSWTFNYGYTF
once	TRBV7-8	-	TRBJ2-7	TGTGCCAGCAGCTCTCCGGGGGTTTCGGACGAGCAGTACTTC	CASSSPGVSDEQYF
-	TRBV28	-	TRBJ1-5	TGTGCCAGCAGTCAGACAGTTGATAGGGGCAATCAGCCCCAGCATTTT	CASSQTVDRGNQPQHF
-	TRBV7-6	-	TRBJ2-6	TGTGCCAGCAGCTTAACACCTGGGGCCAACGTCCTGACTTTC	CASSLTPGANVLTF
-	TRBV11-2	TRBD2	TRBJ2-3	TGTGCCAGCAGCCCGGGACTAGGGCCCACAGATACGCAGTATTTT	CASSPGLGPTDTQYF
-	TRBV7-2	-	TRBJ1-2	TGTGCCAGCAGCTTGGGTAGTGCCGATGGCTACACCTTC	CASSLGSADGYTF
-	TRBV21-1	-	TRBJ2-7	TGTGCCAGCAGCAATGAATGTGGGACTAGCGGGAGGGCTAAGGAAGCCTACGAGCAGTACTTC	CASSNECGTSGRAKEAYEQYF
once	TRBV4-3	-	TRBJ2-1	TGCGCCAGCAGCCAAGATTCCCAGGCCAGGAGCTCCTACAATGAGCAGTTCTTC	CASSQDSQARSSYNEQFF
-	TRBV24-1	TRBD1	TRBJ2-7	TGTGCCACCAGTGACGTCTCGACAGGGTATACTTCCCTCTCCTACGAGCAGTACTTC	CATSDVSTGYTSLSYEQYF
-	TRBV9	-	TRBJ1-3	TGTGCCAGCAGCGGGCTCGGGTCTGGAAACACCATATATTTT	CASSGLGSGNTIYF
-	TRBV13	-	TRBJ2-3	TGTGCCAGCAGCTTCGTGGAGTCGGGTGGTGCGACAGATACGCAGTATTTT	CASSFVESGGATDTQYF
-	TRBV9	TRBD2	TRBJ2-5	TGTGCCAGCAGCGTAGGGGGAGCGGGACTCCAAGAGACCCAGTACTTC	CASSVGGAGLQETQYF
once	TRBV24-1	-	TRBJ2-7	TGTGCCACCAGTGATTTGAACAGCCACGAGCAGTACTTC	CATSDLNSHEQYF
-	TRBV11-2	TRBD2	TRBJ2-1	TGTGCCAGCAGCTTAGAAGCGGGGCTTTCCTACAATGAGCAGTTCTTC	CASSLEAGLSYNEQFF
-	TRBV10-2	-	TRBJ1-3	TGCGCCAGCAGATCGGCTGGAAACACCATATATTTT	CASRSAGNTIYF
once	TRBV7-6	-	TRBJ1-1	TGTGCCAGCAGCTTAAGTGGGTTAGACGACATGAACACTGAAGCTTTCTTT	CASSLSGLDDMNTEAFF
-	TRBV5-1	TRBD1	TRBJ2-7	TGCGCCAGCAGCGTCGGGACAGGGGTCCCCTACGAGCAGTACTTC	CASSVGTGVPYEQYF
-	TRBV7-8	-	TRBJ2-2	TGTGCCAGCAGGTCCACAGCGGTGGGGGGCCCCGGGGAGCTGTTTTTT	CASRSTAVGGPGELFF
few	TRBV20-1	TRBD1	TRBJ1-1	TGCAGTGCCAAGGACAGGGAGGCTTTCTTT	CSAKDREAFF
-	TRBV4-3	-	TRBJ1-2	TGCGCCAGCAGCCAAGAATGGGGGGGATATGGCTACACCTTC	CASSQEWGGYGYTF
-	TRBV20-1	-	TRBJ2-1	TGCAGTGCTCCGTACAATGAGCAGTTCTTC	CSAPYNEQFF
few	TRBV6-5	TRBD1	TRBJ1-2	TGTGCCAGCAGTTACGGGGCAGGGGGTAGCTATGGCTACACCTTC	CASSYGAGGSYGYTF
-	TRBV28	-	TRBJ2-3	TGTGCCAGCAGTCCGAGGCCAGGGTTCGGTAAAGACCCCCTAATGGATACGCAGTATTTT	CASSPRPGFGKDPLMDTQYF
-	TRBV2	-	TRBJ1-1	TGTGCCAGCAGTGAAAGTGAACTCATCGACCCTGAAGCTTTCTTT	CASSESELIDPEAFF
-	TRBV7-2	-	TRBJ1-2	TGTGCCAGCAGCTTGGGGCGGAACTATGGCTACACCTTC	CASSLGRNYGYTF
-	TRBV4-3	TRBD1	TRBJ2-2	TGCGCCAGCAGCCAAGTCGCAGGGGGTGGCTTGGCCGGGGAGCTGTTTTTT	CASSQVAGGGLAGELFF
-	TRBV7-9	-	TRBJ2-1	TGTGCCAGCAGCTTAGGTGTAAATGAGCAGTTCTTC	CASSLGVNEQFF
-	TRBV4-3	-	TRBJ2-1	TGCGCCAGCAGCCAATCAGACGGGGGTCCCTACAATGAGCAGTTCTTC	CASSQSDGGPYNEQFF
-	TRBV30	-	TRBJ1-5	TGTGCCTGGAGTGTAGGTGCCAGGGGTGGTAGCAATCAGCCCCAGCATTTT	CAWSVGARGGSNQPQHF
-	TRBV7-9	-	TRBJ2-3	TGTGCCAGCATACGGACGGGCCCGAATACGCAGTATTTT	CASIRTGPNTQYF
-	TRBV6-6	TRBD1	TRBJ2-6	TGTGCCAGCAGTTTAACAGGGGCTGGGGCCAACGTCCTGACTTTC	CASSLTGAGANVLTF
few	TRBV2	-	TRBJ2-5	TGTGCCAGCAGTGGTCCAGGCCAAGAGACCCAGTACTTC	CASSGPGQETQYF
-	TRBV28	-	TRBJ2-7	TGTGCCAGCAGTTTATGGGGGAAAACCTACGAGCAGTACTTC	CASSLWGKTYEQYF
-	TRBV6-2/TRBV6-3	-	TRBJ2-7	TGTGCCAGCAGTTACGAAGTCGGGACAAGCACCTACGAGCAGTACTTC	CASSYEVGTSTYEQYF
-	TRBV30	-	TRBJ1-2	TGTGCCTGGAGTACAGGGATGGACTATGGCTACACCTTC	CAWSTGMDYGYTF
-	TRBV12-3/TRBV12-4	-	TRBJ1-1	TGTGCCAGCAGTCCGACGTGGAACACTGAAGCTTTCTTT	CASSPTWNTEAFF
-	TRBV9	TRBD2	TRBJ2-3	TGTGCCAGCAGCCCCCAGGGAGGGGGCACAGATACGCAGTATTTT	CASSPQGGGTDTQYF
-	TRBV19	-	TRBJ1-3	TGTGCCAGTAGTCTGACGAGCTCTGGAAACACCATATATTTT	CASSLTSSGNTIYF
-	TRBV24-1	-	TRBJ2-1	TGTGCCACCGGGGACGCTTCGAGGGACTACAATGAGCAGTTCTTC	CATGDASRDYNEQFF
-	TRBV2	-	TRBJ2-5	TGTGCCAGCAGTGACCAGGGAGGAGAGACCCAGTACTTC	CASSDQGGETQYF
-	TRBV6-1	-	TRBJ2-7	TGTGCCAGCAGTGAACGGCAGGAACGGGAGTACTTC	CASSERQEREYF
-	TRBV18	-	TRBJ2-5	TGTGCCAGCTCACCACCGGGACAAACGTACCAAGAGACCCAGTACTTC	CASSPPGQTYQETQYF
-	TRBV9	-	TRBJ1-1	TGTGCCAGCAGCGATCGGGCTGGGGGCACTGAAGCTTTCTTT	CASSDRAGGTEAFF
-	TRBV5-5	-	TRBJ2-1	TGTGCCAGCAGCACCTCCCCGGGACTTGGCAATGAGCAGTTCTTC	CASSTSPGLGNEQFF